The present T cell receptor beta chain was sequenced within a study of blood T cell repertoires in COVID-19 (dated by TCRdb to about 2020). In the study overall: Samples from collaborators originated in the United States, Italy and Spain and spanned both the acute and convalescent phases of COVID-19. HLA class I and class II types, where available, came from metadata supplied by the sample provider rather than from assay-based typing. The samples were drawn from the first 160 participants of the ongoing ImmuneRACE study and from about 1,200 subjects provided by 6 global collaborators. The prospective study material was composed of cDNA or gDNA derived from T cells, B-cell-depleted T cells, or PBMCs. A de-identified subject ID, COVID-19 status, age in years and sex were almost always included in the sample metadata. The dataset comprised deeply sampled blood TCRbeta repertoires from subjects exposed to, actively infected with, or recovered from COVID-19. The repertoires were released in a freely available public database intended as a resource for research on the immune response to SARS-CoV-2. Study-wide conclusions, independent of this receptor: The amount of clinical and demographic metadata varied by source and participant and was provided uncurated.

Turning to this clone: It has no known antigen specificity. No base qualities exist here, and no much larger clone lies one base off it.

The immunoSEQ Assay, a bias-controlled multiplex PCR, was used to amplify TCRbeta CDR3 regions from genomic DNA. Processing in the source paper ran as follows. The number of nucleated cells in each sample was estimated from the amplification of reference gene primers within the assay. To quantify the absolute abundance of each unique TCRbeta CDR3 rearrangement, sequence reads were collapsed and filtered. For each sample, productive Simpson clonality was calculated as the square root of Simpson's diversity index across productive rearrangements. TCRdb provides this immuneACCESS table in a form limited to in-frame rearrangements. Some clones are lacking; in checked studies, under half of them reflect an unresolved V gene, and why the rest are absent is not known. V and J calls and clone size are those listed in that table; D and trimming were worked out from the DNA. Present in this sample are 70,000 to 85,000 clones, more than 65% of which were seen just once. The top ten constitute roughly 12% of the sample.

Collaborating institutions collected whole blood in K2EDTA tubes following their own protocols. For TCRbeta analysis, collaborators shipped samples in one of three forms: frozen whole blood, isolated PBMCs, or DNA extracted from either of those sample types. Including cysteine and phenylalanine, the CDR3 has 16 amino acids. Of the read, only the CDR3 DNA is kept; its 48 bases are in frame from base 1. V drops 0 bases and J drops 0 bases, leaving 9 bases in between. The germline V gene (reference sequence) provides CDR1 LNHDA and CDR2 SQIVND. The receptor was derived from an elderly man with acute or convalescent COVID-19. The V gene is TRBV19 and the J gene is TRBJ1-5; no D segment can be confidently identified. Material: peripheral blood. The CDR3 region has the sequence CASSIEAGYSNQPQHF. The nucleotides read TGTGCCAGTAGTATAGAAGCGGGATATAGCAATCAGCCCCAGCATTTT.